The 4 T cell receptor beta chains listed next were all sequenced from one sample in a study of T-cell reconstitution after alpha-beta-depleted transplantation in children. The antigens for these receptors are not known. The study's findings and limits: One year after transplant, T-cell counts and diversity came mostly from newly produced T cells.

Preparation of the TCRbeta library involved a method that used unique molecular identifiers. TCRdb fed the PCR reads into MiXCR, producing one record per CDR3 protein. Among about 300,000 distinct CDR3 sequences listed, roughly 8.2% were seen once. The sample here was peripheral blood, taken 360 days after TCRalphabeta/CD19-depleted stem cell transplant. Receptors originate from a female patient aged 2 to 10 who had a stem cell transplant for Fanconi anemia, so the T cells may come from the graft donor.

The sample holds many counts of this clonotype. The chain recombines TRBV4-2 with TRBJ2-7; no clear D. Between the trimmed V and J ends, which lost 0 bases and 4 bases, there was a span of 16 bases. The CDR3 spans 16 residues. Germline V gives CDR1 LGHNA, CDR2 YNFKEQ. DNA of the CDR3: TGTGCCAGCAGCCAAGATAGGCCTGGCCATGGGTACGAGCAGTACTTC. Translating it yields CASSQDRPGHGYEQYF.

In this sample, this clonotype turned up many times. V is TRBV10-3 and J is TRBJ2-7; maybe TRBD2 (5 bases). The CDR3 has 14 residues. V lost 3 bases, J lost 0 bases, and 9 bases lay in between. Germline V gene sequence: CDR1 ENHRY, CDR2 SYGVKD. As DNA, the CDR3 is TGTGCCATCAGTGACGGACTCGTCTCCTACGAGCAGTACTTC. Protein: CAISDGLVSYEQYF.

This rearrangement joins TRBV4-3 to TRBJ1-5; D is possibly TRBD1 (5 bases). Germline V gene sequence: CDR1 LGHNA, CDR2 YSLEER. The CDR3 is 13 residues long. Trimming removed 4 bases from V and 9 bases from J, with 13 bases in between. DNA of the CDR3: TGCGCCAGCAGCCCGGAGACAGACCGGCCCCAGCATTTT. The encoded protein is CASSPETDRPQHF.

This clonotype was seen many times. The rearrangement links TRBV12-3 or TRBV12-4 to TRBJ2-1, with 9 bases that match TRBD2. Trimming took 3 bases from V and 9 from J; bases not matched to a gene: 6. CDR3 size: 14 residues. The CDR3 loop is CASSFASGIREQFF. The CDR3 region has the DNA TGTGCCAGCAGTTTCGCTAGCGGGATCCGTGAGCAGTTCTTC.